This TCR beta chain was recovered during a study of post-analysis software for immune sequencing data. Study-wide results and caveats: A few TRBV segments, TRBV5-6, TRBV5-1 and TRBV20-1 among them, were found more frequent in patients than controls.

Looked up from germline, CDR1 is MNHNY and CDR2 is SVGAGI (reference sequence). Trimming took 6 bases from V and 7 from J; bases not matched to a gene: 15. This CDR3 region has 16 residues. Prepared libraries of TCR beta cDNA carried unique molecular identifiers. TCRdb recomputed calls from the PCR reads with MiXCR, one row per CDR3 protein. Seen here are 450,000 to 650,000 distinct CDR3 sequences, around 44% observed once, and the top ten hold under 2%. As to this clonotype: The antigen remains undetermined.

The chain has TRBV6-6 and TRBJ1-2; 9 bases are a match to TRBD1. Sample: blood. This TCR was recovered from a girl under 18 with multiple sclerosis. The CDR3 region is CASSTDSGTGMSGYTF. The CDR3 bases are TGTGCCAGCAGCACGGACTCCGGGACAGGGATGAGTGGCTACACCTTC.